The entry below gives a single T cell receptor beta chain sequence along with its context. The entry originates in a study of technical replicates of blood from four donors. This CDR3 has 13 residues. CDR1 and CDR2 (germline): SGHVS, FNYEAQ. Trimming removed 5 bases at V and 2 bases at J, with 10 bases between. TCRdb's copy holds only in-frame clones and misses some; the assay was immunoSEQ multiplex PCR. The sample has 70,000 to 85,000 clones, less than 98% seen once. Source material: T cells isolated from PBMCs. The source of this sequence is a human donor in good health. The chain joins TRBV7-6 to TRBJ2-7; D gene ambiguous. The CDR3 is CASSMTPTYEQYF. CDR3 DNA: TGTGCCAGCAGCATGACACCTACCTACGAGCAGTACTTC.